This TCR beta chain was recovered during a study of patients and donors after allogeneic stem cell transplantation. This CDR3 contains 15 residues. V was trimmed by 5 bases and J by 0 bases, leaving 11 bases between them. CDR1 is SEHNR, CDR2 FQNEAQ, per germline (reference sequence). TCRdb used MiXCR to reprocess the RT-PCR reads, holding one entry per CDR3 protein. The repertoire holds approximately 200,000 distinct CDR3 sequences, with 38% as singletons. The genes are TRBV7-9 and TRBJ1-3; D is perhaps TRBD1 (5 bases). The source of this sequence is a human donor who was either an allogeneic HSCT recipient or a stem cell or donor lymphocyte infusion donor (not recorded which). It is not recorded whose cells these are; they may come from a transplant donor. Sequencing used blood, either unsorted or a sorted T cell fraction (not recorded which). The CDR3 coding sequence is TGTGCCAGCAGCAACCAGGGAGTCTCTGGAAACACCATATATTTT. Its protein is CASSNQGVSGNTIYF.